Reported below is one T cell receptor (beta chain). The data stem from a study of blood T cell repertoires in COVID-19. As originally analysed: Cell counts per sample came from amplifying reference gene primers. Sequencing used immunoSEQ multiplex PCR; TCRdb keeps in-frame clones, though not all of them. V, J and clone size derive from that table, while D and trimming were established from the DNA sequence. The data hold around 160,000 clones, with around 84% observed a single time. Participant-given clinical history determined each cohort assignment. It was within 2 weeks before study entry that exposed participants met a COVID-19 case. Germline CDR1 and CDR2: SGHNT and YYREEE (reference sequence). This CDR3 is 17 amino acids long. Trimming removed 4 bases from V and 3 bases from J; junction bases left unmatched: 13.

The chain uses TRBV5-4 and TRBJ2-7; 10 nucleotides match TRBD2. The sample was PBMCs or T cells enriched from blood (not recorded which). The origin of this receptor is a woman in her forties or fifties who had been exposed to COVID-19. CDR3 nucleotides: TGTGCCAGCAGCCAGCCCGGGGCTAGCGGGAGAAGCTACGAGCAGTACTTC. Its translation: CASSQPGASGRSYEQYF.